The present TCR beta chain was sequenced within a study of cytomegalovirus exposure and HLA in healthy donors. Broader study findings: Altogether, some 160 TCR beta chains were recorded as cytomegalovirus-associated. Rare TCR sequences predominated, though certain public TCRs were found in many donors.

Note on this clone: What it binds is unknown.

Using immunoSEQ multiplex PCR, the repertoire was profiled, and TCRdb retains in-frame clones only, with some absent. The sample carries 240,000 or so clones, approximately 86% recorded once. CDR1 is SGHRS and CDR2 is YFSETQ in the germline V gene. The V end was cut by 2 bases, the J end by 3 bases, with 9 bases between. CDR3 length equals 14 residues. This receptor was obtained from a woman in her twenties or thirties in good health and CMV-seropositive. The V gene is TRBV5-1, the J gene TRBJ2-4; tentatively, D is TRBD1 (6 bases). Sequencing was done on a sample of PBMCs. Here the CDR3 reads CASSLSGDKNIQYF. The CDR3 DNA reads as TGCGCCAGCAGCTTATCAGGGGACAAAAACATTCAGTACTTC.